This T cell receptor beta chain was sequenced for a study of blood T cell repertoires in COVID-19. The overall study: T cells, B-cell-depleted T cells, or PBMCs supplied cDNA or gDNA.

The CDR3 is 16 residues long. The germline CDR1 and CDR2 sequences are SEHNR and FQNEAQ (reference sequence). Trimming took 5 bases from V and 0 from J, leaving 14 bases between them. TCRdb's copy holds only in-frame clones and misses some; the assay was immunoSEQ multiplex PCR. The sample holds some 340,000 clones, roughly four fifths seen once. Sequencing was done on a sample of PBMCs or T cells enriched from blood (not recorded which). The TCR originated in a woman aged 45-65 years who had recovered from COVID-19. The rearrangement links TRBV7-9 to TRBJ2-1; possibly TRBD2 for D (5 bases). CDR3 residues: CASSRSETNSYNEQFF. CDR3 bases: TGTGCCAGCAGCCGCAGCGAGACTAACTCCTACAATGAGCAGTTCTTC.